This T cell receptor (beta chain) was obtained from a study of T-cell reconstitution after alpha-beta-depleted transplantation in children (dated by TCRdb to the mid-2010s). General notes on the study: T-cell immune reconstitution after TCRalphabeta/CD19-depleted allogeneic hematopoietic cell transplantation in children was quantitatively tracked in the study by means of TCR repertoire profiling.

Libraries were constructed by PCR. The reads were generated on an Illumina HiSeq 2500. TCR library preparation used molecular barcoding, with unique molecular identifiers applied to normalize quantification of the TCRbeta repertoire. Through fastp at Q25 and MiXCR, TCRdb rebuilt clones from the public reads, retaining in-frame beta chains. Entries that share a CDR3 protein sequence are merged under the most common genes and DNA. The sample includes 170,000 or so distinct CDR3 sequences, with 6% to 7% observed a single time. Roughly 3% of the sample is in the top ten clones. Reading from cysteine to phenylalanine, the CDR3 counts 14 amino acids. Only CDR3 DNA is held: 42 bases, read in frame from base 1. V is cut back by 11 bases and J by 4 bases, with 11 bases in the junction unmatched. This clonotype was recorded many times. Its antigen is currently not known. No clone much larger than this one lies a single base away; base qualities are absent.

The source was PBMCs from the stem cell graft donor, collected from the stem cell graft. This TCR was recovered from a human donor who donated a stem cell graft to a child with Wiskott-Aldrich syndrome. The rearrangement joined TRBV12-3 or TRBV12-4 to TRBJ1-3, and TRBD1 aligns with 7 junction nucleotides. The DNA sequence is as follows: TGTGCCTCCCAGGCACAGGGGCCAGGAAACACCATATATTTT. It translates as CASQAQGPGNTIYF.